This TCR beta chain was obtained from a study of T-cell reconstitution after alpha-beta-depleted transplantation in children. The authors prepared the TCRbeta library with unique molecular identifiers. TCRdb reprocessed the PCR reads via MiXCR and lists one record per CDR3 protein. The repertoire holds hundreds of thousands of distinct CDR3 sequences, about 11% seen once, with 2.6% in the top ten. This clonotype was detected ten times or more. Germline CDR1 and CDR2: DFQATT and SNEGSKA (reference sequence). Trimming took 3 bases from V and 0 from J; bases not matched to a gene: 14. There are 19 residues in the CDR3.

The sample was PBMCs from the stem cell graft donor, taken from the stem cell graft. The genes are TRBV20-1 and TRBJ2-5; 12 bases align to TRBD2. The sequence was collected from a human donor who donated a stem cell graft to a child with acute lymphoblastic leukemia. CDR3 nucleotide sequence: TGCAGTGCTAGGCCCCCCCCCGGCACTAGCGGGAGGTACCAAGAGACCCAGTACTTC. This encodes CSARPPPGTSGRYQETQYF.